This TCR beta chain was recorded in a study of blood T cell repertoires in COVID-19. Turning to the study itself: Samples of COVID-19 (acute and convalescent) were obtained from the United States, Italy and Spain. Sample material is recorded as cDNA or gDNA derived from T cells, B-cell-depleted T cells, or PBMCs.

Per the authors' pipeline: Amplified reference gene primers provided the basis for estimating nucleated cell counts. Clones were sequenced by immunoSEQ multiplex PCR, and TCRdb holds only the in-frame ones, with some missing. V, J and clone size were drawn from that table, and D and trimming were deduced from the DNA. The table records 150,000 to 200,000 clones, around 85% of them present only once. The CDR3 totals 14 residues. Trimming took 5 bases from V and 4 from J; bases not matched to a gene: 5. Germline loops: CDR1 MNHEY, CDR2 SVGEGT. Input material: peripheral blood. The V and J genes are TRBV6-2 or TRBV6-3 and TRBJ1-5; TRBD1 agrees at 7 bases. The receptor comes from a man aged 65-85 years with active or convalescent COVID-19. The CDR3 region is CASSAGTENQPQHF. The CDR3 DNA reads TGTGCCAGCAGTGCCGGGACAGAGAATCAGCCCCAGCATTTT.